This T cell receptor (beta chain) stems from a study of cytomegalovirus exposure and HLA in healthy donors. The CDR3 sequence is 18 residues long. CDR1 SEHNR and CDR2 FQNEAQ come from the germline V gene (reference sequence). V was shortened by 1 base and J by 8 bases, with 24 bases between the two germline ends. Use of 60 Vbeta and 13 Jbeta primers characterized the PCR. Sequencing used immunoSEQ multiplex PCR; TCRdb keeps in-frame clones, though not all of them. The sample has about 150,000 clones, approximately 81% seen once. Sequences were obtained from PBMCs. The chain joins TRBV7-9 to TRBJ2-1, with unresolved D. This sequence originates from a man aged 30-40 years in good health and CMV-seropositive. CDR3: CASSLVLRFKLPADEQFF. In DNA, the CDR3 is TGTGCCAGCAGCTTAGTGTTACGGTTCAAGTTGCCCGCCGATGAGCAGTTCTTC.